This is a list of T cell receptor beta chains from one sample in a study of neurological immune-mediated disorders. One entry per CDR3 protein results from TCRdb running MiXCR on the 5' RACE reads. Here the sample spans more than 25,000 distinct CDR3 sequences, around 4% being singletons. Sequencing was done on a sample of CD4+ T cells from blood. The receptor source for this set is a woman aged 40 to 50 in good health. Both conserved end residues are part of each CDR3. Each record gives: V gene, CDR3 protein.

v_gene: TRBV20-1; CDR3aa: CSARAGFYTLHF
v_gene: TRBV12-3/TRBV12-4; CDR3aa: CASSTGLSVFGSGNTIYF
v_gene: TRBV5-8; CDR3aa: CASRGQGHYEQYF
v_gene: TRBV28; CDR3aa: CASSPGRLFGYTF
v_gene: TRBV4-1; CDR3aa: CASSQERQGTVSNEKLFF
v_gene: TRBV27; CDR3aa: CASSFRPRTRTSGDTQYF
v_gene: TRBV24-1; CDR3aa: CATSDPNLGPGTGELFF
v_gene: TRBV11-2; CDR3aa: CASSLAQGQETQYF
v_gene: TRBV7-9; CDR3aa: CASSLPGKYGYTF
v_gene: TRBV3-1; CDR3aa: CASSQGRNTIYF
v_gene: TRBV30; CDR3aa: CAWSLTNSGELFF
v_gene: TRBV5-1; CDR3aa: CASSRTTGSSYNEQFF
v_gene: TRBV29-1; CDR3aa: CSVVGVLTPGFIRNNEQFF
v_gene: TRBV7-2; CDR3aa: CASSLGSGSSPLHF
v_gene: TRBV5-8; CDR3aa: CASSLAGGDGYGYTF
v_gene: TRBV7-9; CDR3aa: CASSRGREAYEQYF
v_gene: TRBV6-5; CDR3aa: CASSLRGSYNEQFF
v_gene: TRBV28; CDR3aa: CASSKWVGNTEAFF
v_gene: TRBV20-1; CDR3aa: CSAPSGTGHYGYTF
v_gene: TRBV10-3; CDR3aa: CAISSDQGGGHSPLHF